A single sample gave rise to the 28 T cell receptor beta chains below, sequenced in a study of CD8 T cells in ankylosing spondylitis. TCRdb re-called the 5' RACE reads with MiXCR, one entry per CDR3 protein. The data contain some 120,000 distinct CDR3 sequences, approximately 6.8% of them singletons. What was sequenced was blood, either unsorted or a sorted T cell fraction (not recorded which). The source of these receptors is a male donor with ankylosing spondylitis or in good health (not recorded which).

This clonotype has a count of ten or more. The chain uses TRBV27 and TRBJ2-1; a weak D match, TRBD1 (5 bases). V was clipped by 3 bases and J by 7 bases, with 13 bases between them. The CDR3 consists of 14 residues. Germline V gives CDR1 MNHEY, CDR2 SMNVEV (reference sequence). CDR3 residues: CASSFVQGSNEQFF. The CDR3 DNA reads TGTGCCAGCAGTTTCGTCCAGGGAAGTAATGAGCAGTTCTTC.

There are many counts of this clonotype. The J gene is TRBJ2-3, the V gene TRBV12-3 or TRBV12-4; TRBD2 matches 8 bases. The CDR3 consists of 18 residues. After removal of 2 bases from V and 4 bases from J, the junction contained 14 bases not matched to a gene. CDR3 in amino acids: CASSLYRGAGALADTQYF. CDR3 nucleotide sequence: TGTGCCAGCAGTTTATACCGAGGAGCGGGGGCCTTGGCAGATACGCAGTATTTT.

This clonotype appeared many times. V usage is TRBV20-1 and J usage is TRBJ2-2; 12 nucleotides line up with TRBD2. Germline CDR1 DFQATT, CDR2 SNEGSKA (reference sequence). V dropped 1 base and J dropped 6; count of bases not matched to a gene: 3. The CDR3 is 15 residues long. The CDR3 DNA is TGCAGTGCTAGAGGACTAGCGGGAGCGGCCGGGGAGCTGTTTTTT. Translated: CSARGLAGAAGELFF.

This clonotype was detected many times. The chain carries TRBV20-1 and TRBJ1-2, with D tentatively TRBD1 (6 bases). The CDR3 length is 13 residues. Trimming pared 4 bases from V and 4 bases from J, leaving 13 bases between. Germline CDR1 is DFQATT and CDR2 is SNEGSKA (reference sequence). CDR3 sequence (DNA): TGCAGTGCTAACCAGGGGTTCAGCTATGGCTACACCTTC. The encoded protein is CSANQGFSYGYTF.

This clonotype was seen repeatedly, ten times or more. The V gene is TRBV10-3, the J gene TRBJ1-4; 9 bases map to TRBD1. Germline V gives CDR1 ENHRY, CDR2 SYGVKD. The CDR3 length is 14 residues. Trimming cost V 6 bases and J 7 bases; bases outside gene matches: 6. The CDR3 region is CAIRATGGVEKLFF. CDR3 nucleotide sequence: TGTGCCATCAGGGCGACAGGGGGAGTTGAAAAACTGTTTTTT.

This clonotype was found many times. V and J are TRBV5-5 and TRBJ1-2; possible D gene TRBD1, 5 bases. Germline values: CDR1 SGHKS, CDR2 YYEKEE (reference sequence). V shed 0 bases and J shed 4 bases, with 13 bases lying between them. There are 15 residues in the CDR3. CDR3 nucleotide sequence: TGTGCCAGCAGCTTGGGGCCTGCAGGGTTCTATGGCTACACCTTC. It codes for CASSLGPAGFYGYTF.

The table lists this clonotype with many counts. The CDR3 nucleotides are TGTGCCAGCAGCTCGGACTACTCCGGCACAGATACGCAGTATTTT. Encoded protein: CASSSDYSGTDTQYF. The chain has TRBV7-2 and TRBJ2-3; weak D call: TRBD2 (6 bases). V was clipped by 4 bases and J by 1 base, with 12 bases between them. The germline V gene has CDR1 SGHTA and CDR2 FQGNSA. This CDR3 region has 15 residues.

Ten or more counts support this clonotype. The J gene is TRBJ1-1, the V gene TRBV18; D is unresolved. Germline V lookup: CDR1 KGHSH, CDR2 LQKENI. Trimming removed 3 bases at V and 3 bases at J, with 11 bases between. The CDR3 runs to 14 residues. The DNA for the CDR3 is TGTGCCAGCTCACCCCGAATATTTGACACTGAAGCTTTCTTT. Translating gives CASSPRIFDTEAFF.

In its sample, this clonotype was seen many times. This chain links TRBV11-2 with TRBJ2-3; 10 bases fit TRBD2. The J segment lost 7 bases and the V segment lost 0 bases, leaving 7 bases of the junction unmatched. The germline CDR1 and CDR2 sequences are SGHAT and FQNNGV. This CDR3 contains 16 residues. The CDR3 loop is CASSLDGAGGLYTQYF. The CDR3 nucleotides are TGTGCCAGCAGCTTAGACGGAGCGGGAGGGCTTTATACGCAGTATTTT. Full variable domain (outside the CDR3, taken from reference TRBV11-2 and TRBJ2-3): EAGVAQSPRYKIIEKRQSVAFWCNPISGHATLYWYQQILGQGPKLLIQFQNNGVVDDSQLPKDRFSAERLKGVDSTLKIQPAKLEDSAVYLCASSLDGAGGLYTQYFGPGTRLTVL.

To note about this clonotype: A junction end diverges from the germline sequence, so it may reflect a read error. This rearrangement joins TRBV3-1 to TRBJ2-6; D possibly corresponds to TRBD2 (5 bases). CDR3 length: 15 residues. Germline CDR1 LGHDT, CDR2 YNNKEL (reference sequence). In DNA form, the CDR3 reads TGTGCCAGCTGCCAAGAGGGCCCTGGGGCCAACGTCCTGACTTTC. Amino acid sequence: CASCQEGPGANVLTF. The complete variable domain, with remaining parts taken from reference TRBV3-1 and TRBJ2-6, reads DTAVSQTPKYLVTQMGNDKSIKCEQNLGHDTMYWYKQDSKKFLKIMFSYNNKELIINETVPNRFSPKSPDKAHLNLHINSLELGDSAVYFCASCQEGPGANVLTFGAGSRLTVL.

This clonotype was picked up many times. This chain links TRBV5-1 with TRBJ2-5, with D possibly being TRBD1 (6 bases). Germline V gene sequence: CDR1 SGHRS, CDR2 YFSETQ. V was cut by 3 bases and J by 4 bases, with 13 bases left in between. The CDR3 sequence is 14 residues long. In DNA, the CDR3 is TGCGCCAGCAGCTCACAGGGCCTGGGAGAGACCCAGTACTTC. It yields the protein CASSSQGLGETQYF.

This clonotype was counted at least ten times. The chain combines TRBV6-5 with TRBJ1-2, with 10 bases identical to TRBD1. Unmatched junction bases numbered 7, after V lost 6 bases and J lost 3 bases. Germline lookup yields CDR1 MNHEY and CDR2 SVGAGI. The CDR3 totals 15 residues. The chain's CDR3 is CASSTGTGVHYGYTF. Here the CDR3 DNA reads TGTGCCAGCAGCACGGGGACAGGGGTTCACTATGGCTACACCTTC.

Only a few counts were recorded for this clonotype. V and J are TRBV6-2 or TRBV6-3 and TRBJ2-1; D unresolved. The V end was cut by 5 bases, the J end by 7 bases, with 6 bases between. Germline assignment: CDR1 MNHEY and CDR2 SVGEGT. This CDR3 contains 11 residues. The CDR3 here is CASSTNNEQFF. In nucleotides, the CDR3 is TGTGCCAGCAGTACCAATAATGAGCAGTTCTTC.

This clonotype was recorded at least ten times. The chain uses TRBV7-3 and TRBJ2-1; 7 bases fit TRBD2. From germline, CDR1 is SGHTA and CDR2 FQGTGA. V dropped 2 bases and J dropped 8; count of bases not matched to a gene: 6. The CDR3 covers 14 residues. In DNA, the CDR3 is TGTGCCAGCAGCTTAGGCGGGAGTGTCTATGAGCAGTTCTTC. Its protein product is CASSLGGSVYEQFF.

Ten or more counts support this clonotype. V usage is TRBV7-2 and J usage is TRBJ2-3, with D hard to call. V was cut by 3 bases and J by 2 bases, with 9 bases left in between. Germline lookup yields CDR1 SGHTA and CDR2 FQGNSA. This CDR3 is built from 14 residues. CDR3 region: CASSFFYFTDTQYF. The CDR3 region has the DNA TGTGCCAGCAGCTTCTTTTACTTCACAGATACGCAGTATTTT.

This clonotype was seen ten or more times. V is TRBV12-3 or TRBV12-4 and J is TRBJ2-2; no clear D. This CDR3 comprises 13 residues. Trimming removed 8 bases from V and 7 bases from J, with 14 bases in between. CDR3 residues: CASEPDVYGELFF. The CDR3 bases are TGTGCCAGCGAACCGGATGTCTACGGGGAGCTGTTTTTT.

This clonotype was counted at least ten times. The chain joins TRBV27 to TRBJ2-1; the match to TRBD2 covers 12 bases. Germline V lookup: CDR1 MNHEY, CDR2 SMNVEV (reference sequence). J gave up 6 bases and V 6 bases, and 9 bases lay outside the gene matches. CDR3 length equals 16 residues. The CDR3 DNA reads TGTGCCAGCAGGCAGCACCGGACTAGCGGGGTCAATGAGCAGTTCTTC. Amino acids: CASRQHRTSGVNEQFF.

This clonotype was recorded at least ten times. The rearrangement uses TRBV29-1 and TRBJ1-1; TRBD1 matches 7 bases. This CDR3 spans 15 amino acids. V trimming: 7 bases; J trimming: 1 base; junction bases outside the gene matches: 12. The germline V gene has CDR1 SQVTM and CDR2 ANQGSEA. The CDR3 sequence is CSAPPQGSANTEAFF. The CDR3 region has the DNA TGCAGCGCCCCCCCACAGGGGTCGGCGAACACTGAAGCTTTCTTT.

This clonotype occurred many times. The chain recombines TRBV5-1 with TRBJ2-1; 10 bases are a match to TRBD2. Trimming removed 4 bases from V and 11 bases from J; junction bases left unmatched: 6. Germline V gene lookup returns CDR1 SGHRS and CDR2 YFSETQ. CDR3 length: 13 residues. The CDR3: CASSLGLADKQFF. The CDR3 nucleotides are TGCGCCAGCAGCCTCGGACTAGCGGATAAGCAGTTCTTC.

The sample holds many counts of this clonotype. This rearrangement joins TRBV20-1 to TRBJ2-2; D is perhaps TRBD1 or TRBD2 (5 bases each). Germline values: CDR1 DFQATT, CDR2 SNEGSKA (reference sequence). Deletions cut 0 bases from V and 0 bases from J, with 11 bases between. The CDR3 extends over 16 amino acids. The CDR3 DNA reads TGCAGTGCTAGAGAATTTCGGGGACCGAACACCGGGGAGCTGTTTTTT. This translates into CSAREFRGPNTGELFF.

This clonotype was observed many times. The rearrangement joins TRBV5-1 to TRBJ1-4; 9 bases map to TRBD1. CDR1 SGHRS and CDR2 YFSETQ come from the germline V gene. V shed 4 bases and J 8 bases; nucleotides not matched to a gene: 6. The CDR3 is 14 residues long. CDR3 sequence: CASSLGQGKEKLFF. The CDR3 DNA sequence: TGCGCCAGCAGCCTGGGACAGGGAAAAGAAAAACTGTTTTTT.

This clonotype was observed many times. The chain carries TRBV10-3 and TRBJ1-4, with TRBD1 matching 10 bases. This CDR3 contains 14 residues. V lost 8 bases, J lost 6 bases, and 6 bases stayed unmatched. The V gene's germline CDR1 is ENHRY and CDR2 SYGVKD. CDR3 DNA: TGTGCCATCCGGCGACAGGGGGCCGATGAAAAACTGTTTTTT. Translation gives CAIRRQGADEKLFF.

This clonotype was recorded at least ten times. The rearrangement links TRBV5-4 to TRBJ2-7; D may be TRBD2 (5 bases). The CDR3 sequence is 14 residues long. The germline CDR1 and CDR2 sequences are SGHNT and YYREEE (reference sequence). V was trimmed by 4 bases and J by 1 base, leaving 12 bases between them. This CDR3 reads CASSRTGSSYEQYF. CDR3 in DNA: TGTGCCAGCAGCCGAACGGGGTCGTCCTACGAGCAGTACTTC. The full variable domain, rest sourced from reference TRBV5-4 and TRBJ2-7, is ETGVTQSPTHLIKTRGQQVTLRCSSQSGHNTVSWYQQALGQGPQFIFQYYREEENGRGNFPPRFSGLQFPNYSSELNVNALELDDSALYLCASSRTGSSYEQYFGPGTRLTVT.

This clonotype was found many times. The chain couples TRBV6-2 or TRBV6-3 to TRBJ2-1, with D perhaps TRBD1 (6 bases). Germline V gene lookup returns CDR1 MNHEY and CDR2 SVGEGT. Deletions cut 7 bases from V and 14 bases from J, with 15 bases between. The CDR3 loop spans 11 amino acids. The CDR3 region is CASTQGAGEFF. The CDR3 DNA is TGTGCCAGCACACAGGGCGCAGGAGAGTTCTTC.

This clonotype was observed many times. This chain joins TRBV27 and TRBJ2-7; D gene ambiguous. The CDR3 is 14 residues long. V lost 0 bases and J 6 bases, leaving 12 bases between the germline ends. Per the germline V gene, CDR1 is MNHEY and CDR2 is SMNVEV (reference sequence). In DNA form, the CDR3 reads TGTGCCAGCAGTTTATCGATCCTGAACGGCGAGCAGTACTTC. This codes for CASSLSILNGEQYF.

This clonotype has at least ten counts. This sequence joins TRBV6-5 and TRBJ1-5, with a weak D call TRBD1 (6 bases). Deletions cut 6 bases from V and 7 bases from J, with 10 bases between. The germline CDR1 and CDR2 sequences are MNHEY and SVGAGI. The CDR3 runs to 12 residues. CDR3 coding DNA: TGTGCCAGCAGGAGAGGGGGGCAGCCCCAGCATTTT. Encoded protein: CASRRGGQPQHF.

This clonotype was seen ten or more times. The V and J genes are TRBV5-1 and TRBJ2-1; D call uncertain. The germline CDR1 and CDR2 sequences are SGHRS and YFSETQ. The CDR3 runs 12 residues. V was clipped by 6 bases and J by 6 bases, with 10 bases between them. CDR3 residues: CASMVTLNEQFF. The CDR3 region has the DNA TGCGCCAGCATGGTTACCCTCAATGAGCAGTTCTTC.

This clonotype has a count of ten or more. The gene calls are TRBV20-1 and TRBJ1-5; TRBD1 agrees at 8 bases. Germline assignment: CDR1 DFQATT and CDR2 SNEGSKA (reference sequence). Trimming cost V 1 base and J 7 bases; bases outside gene matches: 6. The CDR3 consists of 14 residues. CDR3 nucleotide sequence: TGCAGTGCTAGAGCTGGACAGGGAGGGCAGCCCCAGCATTTT. Its translation: CSARAGQGGQPQHF.